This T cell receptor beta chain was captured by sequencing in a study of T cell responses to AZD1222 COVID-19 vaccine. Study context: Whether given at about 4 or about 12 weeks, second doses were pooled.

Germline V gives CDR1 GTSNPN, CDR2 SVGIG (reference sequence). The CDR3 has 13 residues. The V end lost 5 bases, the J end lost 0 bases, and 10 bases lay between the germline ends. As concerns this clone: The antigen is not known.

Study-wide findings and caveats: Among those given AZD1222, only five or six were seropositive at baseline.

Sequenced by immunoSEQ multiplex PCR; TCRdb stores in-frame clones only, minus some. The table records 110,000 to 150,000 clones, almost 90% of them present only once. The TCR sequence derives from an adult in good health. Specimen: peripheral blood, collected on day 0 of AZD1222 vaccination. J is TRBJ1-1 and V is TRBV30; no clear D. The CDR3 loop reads CAWQGGMNTEAFF. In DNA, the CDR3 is TGTGCCTGGCAAGGTGGGATGAACACTGAAGCTTTCTTT.